This T cell receptor (beta chain) was found in a study of T cells in Graves' hyperthyroidism and ophthalmopathy. Overall study context: At the time of initial diagnosis and before any treatment, peripheral blood was collected.

A NOSPECS grade of at least 4, a Clinical Activity Score of at least 3 and duration under 3 months were recorded in ophthalmopathy patients. Clinical symptoms, serum thyroxine and TRAb, thyroid ultrasound and orbital computed tomography together formed the diagnostic basis. Amplification of TCR beta CDR3 regions was performed using RNA transcripts as template. In the first-round RT-PCR of the TCR CDR3, the HTBI primer set was used. TCRdb redid the calling of the multiplex PCR reads with MiXCR, one entry per CDR3 protein. The sample holds around 300,000 distinct CDR3 sequences, less than 20% seen once. Study observations and caveats: Most thyroid clonotypes expanded above 0.001 were also detected in blood.

Concerning this clonotype: Its specificity is unknown.

The CDR3 runs to 13 residues. The V and J ends lost 7 bases and 0 bases respectively, with 8 bases between them. The germline gives CDR1 LNHNV, CDR2 YYDKDF (reference sequence). The sample was blood. The chain recombines TRBV15 with TRBJ2-3; tentative D call: TRBD2 (5 bases). This clonotype was sampled from a man aged 50 to 59 with Graves' ophthalmopathy. DNA for the CDR3: TGTGCCACCAAAGAGGGTAGCACAGATACGCAGTATTTT. Translated: CATKEGSTDTQYF.